This T cell receptor beta chain was sequenced for a study of blood T cells in healthy people across ages. In the study overall: Through template switching, about one barcoded beta molecule was captured per two T cells, as measured in model experiments. Overall study results and limits: When one million T cells were used, diversity estimates were thought to be underestimates.

V was cut by 5 bases and J by 4 bases, with 17 bases left in between. There are 15 residues in the CDR3. The germline V gene has CDR1 SGHTA and CDR2 FQGNSA. The study isolated at least 6.5 million PBMCs from each sample. With respect to this clonotype: Its target is unknown.

Combining a sample-barcoded 5' primer with a J-beta primer mix, a second PCR ran for roughly 6 to 12 cycles. Template switching added a 12-random-nucleotide identifier to every cDNA molecule. MiXCR, run by TCRdb on the 5' RACE reads, gives a single entry per CDR3 protein. The sample yields roughly 730,000 distinct CDR3 sequences, more than 55% seen once. Sequencing was performed on blood. This sequence originates from a man in his forties in good health. The chain is built from TRBV7-2 and TRBJ1-1; D not resolved. The CDR3 nucleotides are TGTGCCAGCAGCCATCCGGACCGGGAGGGCACTGAAGCTTTCTTT. Residues: CASSHPDREGTEAFF.